The clone carrying this TCR beta chain has only one observation. Its antigen remains unknown. The data stem from a study of tumor and adjacent non-tumor tissue in lung cancer. Study at large: There were some 11 adenocarcinoma, a couple of squamous cell carcinoma and 1 small cell lung cancer cases.

Study outcomes and limitations: Tumor tissue had significantly higher TCR diversity than normal lung. Tumor TCR diversity, when higher, was linked to shorter survival.

TCRbeta libraries were built with three rounds of nested PCR, modified from ARM-PCR. TCRdb reanalysed the multiplex PCR reads using MiXCR and keeps one entry per CDR3 protein. The data hold 100,000 to 150,000 distinct CDR3 sequences, with around three fifths observed a single time. No cell sorting was done before RNA was extracted from the tissue. Per germline, CDR1 MNHEY and CDR2 SVGAGI. This CDR3 contains 13 residues. V shed 5 bases and J shed 11 bases, with 18 bases lying between them. Sequenced material: lung tumor tissue. The receptor's source is a man aged 25 to 45 with non-small cell lung cancer. V usage is TRBV6-5 and J usage is TRBJ1-2; D remains unclear. The chain's CDR3 is CASSQNQETGYTF. Here the CDR3 DNA reads TGTGCCAGCAGTCAGAACCAGGAGACTGGTTACACCTTC.